This entry lists 32 T cell receptor beta chains sequenced from one sample in a study of T cell responses to AZD1222 COVID-19 vaccine. Using immunoSEQ multiplex PCR, the repertoire was profiled, and TCRdb retains in-frame clones only, with some absent. Of around 100,000 clones in the sample, 70% to 90% are singletons; the top ten hold 4% to 5%. Sample: peripheral blood, taken on day 0 of MenACWY control vaccination. These receptor sequences come from an adult in good health.

This clone was observed once. V and J are TRBV5-6 and TRBJ2-7; D is undetermined. Between the trimmed V and J ends, which lost 4 bases and 1 base, there was a span of 9 bases. CDR3 length: 13 amino acids. CDR1 is SGHDT and CDR2 is YYEEEE in the germline V gene. CDR3 in amino acids: CASSRTGSYEQYF. The DNA of the CDR3 is TGTGCCAGCAGCCGGACGGGTTCCTACGAGCAGTACTTC.

The J gene is TRBJ1-6, the V gene TRBV21-1; the DNA was not used to check the table's D call, TRBD1. TRBV21-1 is noted as a pseudogene. This CDR3 spans 14 amino acids. This CDR3 reads CASSNPLQGTPLHF. The CDR3 nucleotides are TGTGCCAGCAGCAACCCACTACAGGGGACACCCCTCCACTTT.

The V gene is TRBV27, the J gene TRBJ2-2; D remains unclear. The V gene's germline CDR1 is MNHEY and CDR2 SMNVEV (reference sequence). V lost 7 bases and J 5 bases, leaving 17 bases between the germline ends. The CDR3 sequence is 15 residues long. The CDR3 bases are TGTGCCAGCACCCCCCGCTTCGGGTGGACCGGGGAGCTGTTTTTT. It codes for CASTPRFGWTGELFF.

This chain connects TRBV4-1 to TRBJ2-3; 10 bases line up with TRBD2. With 0 bases clipped from V and 3 bases from J, the junction kept 9 bases outside the gene matches. CDR1 and CDR2 (germline): MGHRA, YSYEKL. CDR3 length: 18 amino acids. CDR3 loop: CASSQDPPGTSVTDTQYF. CDR3 DNA: TGCGCCAGCAGCCAAGATCCCCCGGGGACTAGCGTAACAGATACGCAGTATTTT.

The rearrangement joins TRBV5-5 to TRBJ2-7; D call uncertain. The germline CDR1 and CDR2 sequences are SGHKS and YYEKEE (reference sequence). The CDR3 totals 15 residues. V shed 2 bases and J shed 2 bases, with 14 bases lying between them. CDR3 in DNA: TGTGCCAGCAGCTTTCGCCCTTCAAGTACCTACGAGCAGTACTTC. Encoded protein: CASSFRPSSTYEQYF.

The sample holds a few counts of this clone. Distinct nucleotide sequences in the sample also encode this CDR3. This rearrangement joins TRBV7-2 to TRBJ2-3; TRBD2 matches at 8 bases. The junction had 4 bases not matched to a gene; V was cut back by 1 base and J by 1 base. CDR1 and CDR2 (germline): SGHTA, FQGNSA. This CDR3 region has 16 residues. The chain's CDR3 is CASSLEGRGGTDTQYF. Here the CDR3 DNA reads TGTGCCAGCAGCTTAGAGGGGCGGGGGGGCACAGATACGCAGTATTTT.

The chain joins TRBV28 to TRBJ1-6; possibly TRBD1 for D (5 bases). V was trimmed by 3 bases and J by 6 bases, leaving 12 bases between them. Germline CDR1 and CDR2: MDHEN and SYDVKM. CDR3 length equals 15 residues. In DNA form, the CDR3 reads TGTGCCAGCAGTTTGCCAGACAGTTTTAATTCACCCCTCCACTTT. Translation gives CASSLPDSFNSPLHF. Full variable domain (rest looked up from reference TRBV28 and TRBJ1-6): DVKVTQSSRYLVKRTGEKVFLECVQDMDHENMFWYRQDPGLGLRLIYFSYDVKMKEKGDIPEGYSVSREKKERFSLILESASTNQTSMYLCASSLPDSFNSPLHFGNGTRLTVT.

The chain combines TRBV5-4 with TRBJ2-2, with 9 bases fitting TRBD1. CDR1 is SGHNT and CDR2 is YYREEE in the germline V gene (reference sequence). J lost 5 bases, V lost 5 bases, and 7 bases had no gene match. CDR3 size: 15 residues. CDR3 nucleotides: TGTGCCAGCAGATTCGACGGGACAGGGACCGGGGAGCTGTTTTTT. Encoded protein: CASRFDGTGTGELFF.

The chain recombines TRBV18 with TRBJ2-3; 8 bases align to TRBD1. Per the germline V gene, CDR1 is KGHSH and CDR2 is LQKENI. The CDR3 totals 15 residues. V trimming: 4 bases; J trimming: 5 bases; junction bases outside the gene matches: 8. CDR3 coding DNA: TGTGCCAGCTCACGTTCACAGGGGGAAAAAGATACGCAGTATTTT. This codes for CASSRSQGEKDTQYF.

This clone is a singleton in its sample. The V gene is TRBV5-8, the J gene TRBJ2-3; tentative D call: TRBD2 (6 bases). The CDR3 totals 15 residues. CDR1 is SGHTS and CDR2 is YDEGEE in the germline V gene. V lost 3 bases and J 4 bases, leaving 15 bases between the germline ends. For the CDR3, the DNA is TGTGCCAGCAGCTGGGGACTCCGTTCATCAGATACGCAGTATTTT. This codes for CASSWGLRSSDTQYF.

The chain has TRBV7-2 and TRBJ1-1, with D unclear. This CDR3 contains 13 residues. V was shortened by 3 bases and J by 3 bases, with 8 bases between the two germline ends. Germline CDR1 and CDR2: SGHTA and FQGNSA. This CDR3 reads CASSLGTHTEAFF. Here the CDR3 DNA reads TGTGCCAGCAGCTTGGGCACTCACACTGAAGCTTTCTTT.

The chain uses TRBV4-3 and TRBJ1-2, with TRBD1 identical over 7 bases. Germline V lookup: CDR1 LGHNA, CDR2 YSLEER. The CDR3 has 15 residues. The trim removed 4 bases at V and 4 bases at J, leaving 9 bases unmatched. CDR3 in DNA: TGCGCCAGCAGCCGCGACTTGACAGGGTTCTATGGCTACACCTTC. This encodes CASSRDLTGFYGYTF.

The chain uses TRBV7-3 and TRBJ1-1, with no clear D. Trimming stripped 5 bases from V and 4 bases from J, with 17 bases between. The CDR3 contains 15 residues. The germline V gene encodes CDR1 SGHTA and CDR2 FQGTGA. CDR3 coding DNA: TGTGCCAGCAGCGTTAGGACCGACGCGGTCACTGAAGCTTTCTTT. Translation: CASSVRTDAVTEAFF.

The V gene is TRBV2, the J gene TRBJ2-3, with 9 bases identical to TRBD2. From germline, CDR1 is SNHLY and CDR2 FYNNEI. Trimming at V came to 6 bases and at J to 5 bases, leaving 3 bases not matched to a gene. The CDR3 has 13 amino acids. CDR3 sequence (DNA): TGTGCCAGCAGGCGGGAGGGCCGAGATACGCAGTATTTT. Amino acid sequence: CASRREGRDTQYF.

This sequence joins TRBV4-3 and TRBJ2-1; D is uncertain. Trimming took off 0 bases at V and 4 bases at J, with 10 bases between the two ends. Germline V gene sequence: CDR1 LGHNA, CDR2 YSLEER. The CDR3 runs to 15 residues. CDR3 amino acids: CASSQDLPYYNEQFF. DNA of the CDR3: TGCGCCAGCAGCCAAGACTTACCTTATTACAATGAGCAGTTCTTC.

The chain is built from TRBV18 and TRBJ1-1; D is uncertain. With 5 bases removed from V and 7 bases from J, the gap between germline ends came to 17 bases. Looked up from germline, CDR1 is KGHSH and CDR2 is LQKENI. The CDR3 is 14 amino acids. The chain's CDR3 is CASSWTGAPSEAFF. CDR3 nucleotide sequence: TGTGCCAGCTCATGGACGGGAGCCCCGAGTGAAGCTTTCTTT.

The chain couples TRBV7-9 to TRBJ2-5; D remains ambiguous. This CDR3 has 14 residues. V shed 3 bases and J shed 2 bases, with 10 bases lying between them. Germline CDR1 reads SEHNR; CDR2 reads FQNEAQ (reference sequence). In DNA form, the CDR3 reads TGTGCCAGCAGCTTGTCCCCTGGGCAAGAGACCCAGTACTTC. Protein: CASSLSPGQETQYF.

CDR3 region: CASSSPTANTEAFF. The CDR3 DNA sequence: TGTGCCAGTAGTAGCCCGACAGCGAACACTGAAGCTTTCTTT. The rearrangement links TRBV19 to TRBJ1-1; possibly TRBD1 for D (5 bases). Germline-derived CDR1 and CDR2 are LNHDA and SQIVND (reference sequence). This CDR3 has 14 residues. Trimming shortened V by 4 bases and J by 1 base, and 10 bases separated the two germline ends.

This rearrangement joins TRBV7-9 to TRBJ2-1, with D possibly matching TRBD1 (5 bases). Trimming took 5 bases from V and 3 from J, leaving 14 bases between them. The CDR3 spans 15 residues. Germline CDR1 and CDR2: SEHNR and FQNEAQ (reference sequence). CDR3 bases: TGTGCCAGCAGCGCAAAATGGGGCGGCTACAATGAGCAGTTCTTC. This codes for CASSAKWGGYNEQFF.

The chain joins TRBV6-2 or TRBV6-3 to TRBJ2-7; 7 bases match TRBD1. The CDR3 contains 15 residues. Germline V gives CDR1 MNHEY, CDR2 SVGEGT. The trim removed 4 bases at V and 7 bases at J, leaving 13 bases unmatched. CDR3 nucleotide sequence: TGTGCCAGCAGTTTAAACCACAGGGGAACGGTGGAGCAGTACTTC. This codes for CASSLNHRGTVEQYF.

The V and J genes are TRBV5-4 and TRBJ2-7; 14 nucleotides match TRBD2. Germline trimming cut 5 bases from V and 3 bases from J; bases unmatched to any gene: 4. The CDR3 covers 15 residues. CDR1 is SGHNT, CDR2 YYREEE, per germline (reference sequence). CDR3 DNA sequence: TGTGCCAGCAGACCGGGGACTAGCGGGAGCTACGAGCAGTACTTC. This gives the protein CASRPGTSGSYEQYF.

The sample holds one count of this clone. The V gene is TRBV5-1, the J gene TRBJ1-1; no clear D. The V end lost 4 bases, the J end lost 7 bases, and 11 bases lay between the germline ends. Germline loops: CDR1 SGHRS, CDR2 YFSETQ. The CDR3 sequence is 12 residues long. The DNA of the CDR3 is TGCGCCAGCAGCGCGGACGGAGATGAAGCTTTCTTT. Its translation is CASSADGDEAFF.

The J gene is TRBJ1-1, the V gene TRBV5-1; possibly TRBD1 for D (5 bases). The CDR3 contains 14 residues. CDR1 and CDR2 from the germline V gene are SGHRS and YFSETQ. V lost 5 bases to trimming and J lost 0 bases, with 11 bases between them. CDR3 sequence: CASRSDTMNTEAFF. CDR3 coding DNA: TGCGCCAGCAGGTCGGACACCATGAACACTGAAGCTTTCTTT.

V and J are TRBV19 and TRBJ1-2, with TRBD1 as a possible D gene (5 bases). The V gene's germline CDR1 is LNHDA and CDR2 SQIVND (reference sequence). Trimming pared 9 bases from V and 2 bases from J, leaving 19 bases between. The CDR3 extends over 15 amino acids. CDR3 sequence reads: CARGVGQGGNYGYTF. CDR3 nucleotides: TGTGCCAGGGGTGTGGGGCAGGGTGGAAACTATGGCTACACCTTC.

A single count supports this clone. The chain combines TRBV19 with TRBJ1-1; a weak D match, TRBD1 (5 bases). The CDR3 is 14 residues long. The germline CDR1 and CDR2 sequences are LNHDA and SQIVND (reference sequence). V dropped 3 bases and J dropped 2 bases, with 10 bases sitting between them. The CDR3 reads CASSIPGRNTEAFF. The CDR3 DNA sequence: TGTGCCAGTAGTATCCCAGGGAGAAACACTGAAGCTTTCTTT.

The chain is built from TRBV6-5 and TRBJ1-1; D might be TRBD1 (6 bases). CDR3 length equals 12 residues. In germline, CDR1 is MNHEY, CDR2 SVGAGI. Trimming left V 6 bases short and J 5 bases short, with 10 bases between. The CDR3 DNA follows: TGTGCCAGCAGCAGGGGAGGGACTGAAGCTTTCTTT. It specifies CASSRGGTEAFF.

The rearrangement uses TRBV6-2 or TRBV6-3 and TRBJ1-5; D might be TRBD1 (5 bases). The germline V gene encodes CDR1 MNHEY and CDR2 SVGEGT. CDR3 length: 12 amino acids. Trimming shortened V by 4 bases and J by 6 bases, and 7 bases separated the two germline ends. This CDR3 is CASSSRGQPQHF. The CDR3 nucleotides read TGTGCCAGCAGTTCGAGGGGTCAGCCCCAGCATTTT.

CDR3 in DNA: TGCGCCAGCAGTACAGGACTAGCGGCCACAGATACGCAGTATTTT. Encoded protein: CASSTGLAATDTQYF. The chain recombines TRBV5-1 with TRBJ2-3; 10 bases align to TRBD2. The J segment lost 2 bases and the V segment lost 5 bases, leaving 5 bases of the junction unmatched. The germline gives CDR1 SGHRS, CDR2 YFSETQ. CDR3 size: 15 residues.

The V and J genes are TRBV15 and TRBJ2-5, with D perhaps assigned TRBD1 or TRBD2 (6 bases each). Germline CDR1 reads LNHNV; CDR2 reads YYDKDF (reference sequence). Trimming removed 0 bases at V and 9 bases at J, with 29 bases between. CDR3 length equals 19 residues. Here the CDR3 DNA reads TGTGCCACCAGCAGAGAAACTATAGCGTATGGGGGGCCTCGTTCGGCCCAGTACTTC. Its protein is CATSRETIAYGGPRSAQYF.

The chain joins TRBV11-2 to TRBJ1-4; D may be TRBD1 (5 bases). From germline, CDR1 is SGHAT and CDR2 FQNNGV. Trimming shortened V by 8 bases and J by 7 bases, and 17 bases separated the two germline ends. This CDR3 spans 14 amino acids. In DNA, the CDR3 is TGTGCCAGCTCCCCGGGGCCCCCGCGTGAAAAACTGTTTTTT. Translated, it gives CASSPGPPREKLFF.

Only one count was recorded for this clone. The chain combines TRBV29-1 with TRBJ1-1; D uncertain. Between the trimmed V and J ends, which lost 0 bases and 1 base, there was a span of 6 bases. Germline lookup yields CDR1 SQVTM and CDR2 ANQGSEA. CDR3 length equals 13 residues. The CDR3 sequence: CSVEDRANTEAFF. For the CDR3, the DNA is TGCAGCGTTGAAGATCGGGCGAACACTGAAGCTTTCTTT.

This rearrangement joins TRBV9 to TRBJ2-3; TRBD1 might be the D (6 bases). The CDR3 length is 13 residues. Looked up from germline, CDR1 is SGDLS and CDR2 is YYNGEE. The V gene lost 3 bases and the J gene lost 5 bases, with 10 bases spanning the gap. For the CDR3, the DNA is TGTGCCAGCAGCGGAGGACAGAAAGATACGCAGTATTTT. This translates into CASSGGQKDTQYF.